What follows are 29 T cell receptor beta chains derived from one specimen sequenced in a study of cytomegalovirus exposure and HLA in healthy donors. Vbeta (60) and Jbeta (13) primers were used in the PCR. Using immunoSEQ multiplex PCR, the repertoire was profiled, and TCRdb retains in-frame clones only, with some absent. This table holds fewer than 250,000 clones, about 77% found once. Specimen: PBMCs. These receptors were collected from a man aged 25-40 years in good health and CMV-seropositive.

The J gene is TRBJ1-2, the V gene TRBV7-2, with a tentative D call TRBD1 (6 bases). Trimming removed 4 bases at V and 6 bases at J, with 9 bases between. The CDR3 length is 12 residues. CDR1 is SGHTA and CDR2 is FQGNSA in the germline V gene. Here the CDR3 DNA reads TGTGCCAGCAGCTCATACAGGGATGGCTACACCTTC. Its translation: CASSSYRDGYTF.

The chain couples TRBV25-1 to TRBJ1-2; D perhaps matches TRBD1 (6 bases). Between the trimmed V and J ends, which lost 8 bases and 0 bases, there was a span of 13 bases. The CDR3 spans 14 residues. Germline V lookup: CDR1 MGHDK, CDR2 SYGVNS. CDR3 coding DNA: TGTGCCAGCTCACAGACAGGTTCTAACTATGGCTACACCTTC. It codes for CASSQTGSNYGYTF.

The CDR3, as DNA: TGCGCCAGCAGCTTGGCCAAACCAAGCGGGATTCGCGCGTGGGAGCAGTACTTC. This translates into CASSLAKPSGIRAWEQYF. The chain is built from TRBV5-1 and TRBJ2-5, with 7 nucleotides matching TRBD2. Germline CDR1 reads SGHRS; CDR2 reads YFSETQ. This CDR3 region has 18 residues. J was trimmed by 11 bases and V by 0 bases; bases with no gene match: 22.

The rearrangement links TRBV28 to TRBJ1-2; 11 bases map to TRBD1. Germline values: CDR1 MDHEN, CDR2 SYDVKM. This CDR3 has 16 amino acids. Trimming took 7 bases from V and 6 from J; bases not matched to a gene: 13. CDR3 sequence (DNA): TGTGCCAGCACCCTCGGTGGGACAGGGGGTTTTGATGGCTACACCTTC. Translation: CASTLGGTGGFDGYTF.

V and J are TRBV5-4 and TRBJ2-5, with D hard to call. The DNA end is a closer match to TRBJ2-7, so the J assignment may be wrong. The germline V gene encodes CDR1 SGHNT and CDR2 YYREEE (reference sequence). The CDR3 is 12 amino acids. The CDR3 protein is CARLRREYEQYF. CDR3 sequence (DNA): TGTGCCAGACTGCGCCGCGAATACGAGCAGTACTTC.

The V call is TRBV7-3, the J call TRBJ2-5, with D possibly being TRBD2 (5 bases). CDR3 size: 13 residues. Trimming pared 2 bases from V and 7 bases from J, leaving 11 bases between. Germline V gene sequence: CDR1 SGHTA, CDR2 FQGTGA. CDR3 DNA: TGTGCCAGCAGCTTAGGCGCCGCGGGGACCCAGTACTTC. This codes for CASSLGAAGTQYF.

DNA for the CDR3: TGTGCCAGCAGTTTTGCGGGGGCCATCTCTGGAAACACCATATATTTT. Translation gives CASSFAGAISGNTIYF. The chain joins TRBV28 to TRBJ1-3, with TRBD1 as a possible D gene (6 bases). Trimming cost V 3 bases and J 0 bases, with 12 bases left between them. This CDR3 is built from 16 residues. Germline lookup yields CDR1 MDHEN and CDR2 SYDVKM.

The V gene is TRBV7-2, the J gene TRBJ1-2; D is possibly TRBD1 (5 bases). V gave up 1 base and J gave up 1 base, with 10 bases separating them. Germline CDR1 SGHTA, CDR2 FQGNSA. This CDR3 is 15 amino acids long. CDR3 in amino acids: CASSLGGQINYGYTF. The CDR3 DNA is TGTGCCAGCAGCTTAGGGGGCCAGATTAACTATGGCTACACCTTC. Looking up the rest from reference TRBV7-2 and TRBJ1-2 gives the full variable domain: GAGVSQSPSNKVTEKGKDVELRCDPISGHTALYWYRQSLGQGLEFLIYFQGNSAPDKSGLPSDRFSAERTGGSVSTLTIQRTQQEDSAVYLCASSLGGQINYGYTFGSGTRLTVV.

This clone appeared a few times. The J gene is TRBJ2-5, the V gene TRBV27; D is uncertain. Trimming cost V 5 bases and J 0 bases, with 7 bases left between them. This CDR3 is built from 13 residues. The germline CDR1 and CDR2 sequences are MNHEY and SMNVEV (reference sequence). The CDR3 nucleotides read TGTGCCAGCAGTCACGAGTACCAAGAGACCCAGTACTTC. It translates to CASSHEYQETQYF.

This CDR3 is CASSPQYRGAGTDTQYF. CDR3 bases: TGTGCCAGCAGCCCACAATACAGGGGGGCGGGCACAGATACGCAGTATTTT. The chain employs TRBV5-4 and TRBJ2-3; 8 bases are a match to TRBD1. Germline CDR1 is SGHNT and CDR2 is YYREEE (reference sequence). The CDR3 spans 17 residues. V gave up 4 bases and J gave up 1 base; unmatched junction bases: 11.

CDR3 DNA sequence: TGTGCCAGCAGCTTACCGGGGGGGGCGCTGCCCGAAAAACTGTTTTTT. Its translation is CASSLPGGALPEKLFF. The gene calls are TRBV7-2 and TRBJ1-4, with D possibly matching TRBD1 (6 bases). The V end was cut by 2 bases, the J end by 8 bases, with 18 bases between. The CDR3 contains 16 residues. CDR1 SGHTA and CDR2 FQGNSA come from the germline V gene.

This clone is a singleton in its sample. V is TRBV6-4 and J is TRBJ2-3, with 12 bases aligning to TRBD2. The CDR3 is 16 residues long. V lost 5 bases and J lost 5; bases outside the gene matches: 8. Germline CDR1 MRHNA, CDR2 SNTAGT. The CDR3 sequence: CASSIASGGAGDTQYF. CDR3 in DNA: TGTGCCAGCAGTATCGCTAGCGGGGGGGCTGGAGATACGCAGTATTTT.

The chain uses TRBV28 and TRBJ2-7; no firm D call. Germline CDR1 and CDR2: MDHEN and SYDVKM. The V and J ends lost 7 bases and 0 bases respectively, with 7 bases between them. The CDR3 loop spans 12 amino acids. CDR3 in amino acids: CASKPSSYEQYF. The DNA of the CDR3 is TGTGCCAGCAAGCCGAGCTCCTACGAGCAGTACTTC. The full variable domain, in which reference TRBV28 and TRBJ2-7 provide the parts outside the CDR3, is DVKVTQSSRYLVKRTGEKVFLECVQDMDHENMFWYRQDPGLGLRLIYFSYDVKMKEKGDIPEGYSVSREKKERFSLILESASTNQTSMYLCASKPSSYEQYFGPGTRLTVT.

The rearrangement joins TRBV5-6 to TRBJ1-6; weak D call: TRBD1 (6 bases). The CDR3 has 15 residues. Trimming stripped 0 bases from V and 6 bases from J, with 10 bases between. Germline V gene lookup returns CDR1 SGHDT and CDR2 YYEEEE. CDR3 residues: CASSLGQAGNSPLHF. CDR3 nucleotides: TGTGCCAGCAGCTTGGGACAGGCCGGTAATTCACCCCTCCACTTT.

This clone was seen more than once but under ten times. The chain uses TRBV5-6 and TRBJ1-2, with D perhaps TRBD1 (5 bases). The CDR3 length is 12 residues. V was clipped by 2 bases and J by 8 bases, with 10 bases between them. Looked up from germline, CDR1 is SGHDT and CDR2 is YYEEEE. CDR3: CASSFTGPGYTF. The DNA of the CDR3 is TGTGCCAGCAGCTTCACAGGTCCCGGCTACACCTTC.

This clone was detected only once. The V call is TRBV7-2, the J call TRBJ1-1; the D gene is possibly TRBD1 (5 bases). Per the germline V gene, CDR1 is SGHTA and CDR2 is FQGNSA. The CDR3 runs to 13 residues. Trimming cost V 5 bases and J 2 bases, with 9 bases left between them. The CDR3 spells CASSADINTEAFF. The CDR3 coding sequence is TGTGCCAGCAGCGCGGACATTAACACTGAAGCTTTCTTT.

The chain uses TRBV21-1 and TRBJ1-1; the table's D call, TRBD1, has no DNA check behind it. TRBV21-1 constitutes a pseudogene. The CDR3 sequence is 15 residues long. CDR3 coding DNA: TGTGCCAGCACCTACCCGGGACAACCGAACACTGAAGCTTTCTTT. Translating it yields CASTYPGQPNTEAFF.

This CDR3 is CASSLTSTGALGGYTF. The DNA of the CDR3 is TGTGCCAGCAGCTTAACGTCGACAGGGGCGCTTGGTGGCTACACCTTC. The chain joins TRBV7-8 to TRBJ1-2; 8 nucleotides align to TRBD1. Germline assignment: CDR1 SGHVS and CDR2 FQNEAQ. V was pared by 2 bases and J by 7 bases, with 12 bases of the junction left unmatched. The CDR3 is 16 amino acids.

The V gene is TRBV30, the J gene TRBJ1-2, with 9 bases matching TRBD1. V shed 3 bases and J 8 bases; nucleotides not matched to a gene: 10. This CDR3 is built from 14 residues. Per germline, CDR1 GTSNPN and CDR2 SVGIG (reference sequence). CDR3 in DNA: TGTGCCTGGAGCATCCATACAGGGGGCGACGGCTACACCTTC. It encodes CAWSIHTGGDGYTF.

The V and J genes are TRBV12-5 and TRBJ2-7; TRBD1 agrees at 7 bases. The germline V gene encodes CDR1 LGHNT and CDR2 FRNRAP. The CDR3 length is 14 residues. The ends lost 2 bases at V and 2 bases at J; junction bases unmatched: 3. For the CDR3, the DNA is TGTGCTAGTGGTTTGAGGCAGGGGGCCTACGAGCAGTACTTC. This translates into CASGLRQGAYEQYF.

This clone was seen only once. The chain employs TRBV29-1 and TRBJ2-1; 10 nucleotides agree with TRBD2. Trimming cost V 3 bases and J 2 bases; bases outside gene matches: 4. The germline CDR1 and CDR2 sequences are SQVTM and ANQGSEA. This CDR3 is built from 15 residues. The CDR3 loop is CSVEESGRAYNEQFF. The CDR3 DNA sequence: TGCAGCGTTGAGGAAAGCGGGAGGGCCTACAATGAGCAGTTCTTC.

This clone appeared a few times. The chain joins TRBV7-2 to TRBJ2-7; 7 bases map to TRBD2. Losses at the gene ends were 7 bases for V and 3 bases for J; bases not matched to a gene: 9. This CDR3 is built from 14 residues. The V gene's germline CDR1 is SGHTA and CDR2 FQGNSA. The CDR3: CASTKSSGNYEQYF. DNA for the CDR3: TGTGCCAGCACCAAAAGCAGCGGGAACTACGAGCAGTACTTC.

The rearrangement joins TRBV6-1 to TRBJ1-2; D perhaps matches TRBD1 (5 bases). V was shortened by 9 bases and J by 2 bases, with 19 bases between the two germline ends. The length of the CDR3 is 15 residues. Per germline, CDR1 MNHNS and CDR2 SASEGT. The CDR3 region is CASWFAQAGNYGYTF. The CDR3 region has the DNA TGTGCCAGTTGGTTTGCCCAGGCAGGGAACTATGGCTACACCTTC.

This clone was picked up a small number of times. The V call is TRBV4-3, the J call TRBJ1-2, with 9 positions matching TRBD1. The CDR3 is 14 residues long. Per the germline V gene, CDR1 is LGHNA and CDR2 is YSLEER. V lost 4 bases and J lost 4; bases outside the gene matches: 4. This chain's CDR3 is CASSPDRGGYGYTF. The CDR3 DNA reads TGCGCCAGCAGCCCGGACAGGGGCGGCTATGGCTACACCTTC.

This rearrangement joins TRBV19 to TRBJ2-6, with 7 bases aligning to TRBD1. The CDR3 loop spans 15 amino acids. The germline V gene encodes CDR1 LNHDA and CDR2 SQIVND (reference sequence). With V trimmed by 3 bases and J by 4 bases, 3 bases remained unmatched. The chain's CDR3 is CASSMTGSGANVLTF. DNA of the CDR3: TGTGCCAGTAGTATGACAGGGTCCGGGGCCAACGTCCTGACTTTC.

The chain has TRBV6-5 and TRBJ2-5; D not certain. In germline, CDR1 is MNHEY, CDR2 SVGAGI. Trimming removed 7 bases at V and 5 bases at J, with 20 bases between. The CDR3 spans 15 residues. The CDR3 sequence: CASTYGLNSRETQYF. The CDR3 coding sequence is TGTGCCAGCACCTATGGTCTTAACTCACGGGAGACCCAGTACTTC.

The rearrangement joins TRBV7-3 to TRBJ2-5; TRBD1 might be the D (6 bases). The CDR3 has 14 residues. V lost 2 bases to trimming and J lost 7 bases, with 14 bases between them. Germline V CDR1 and CDR2: SGHTA, FQGTGA. DNA of the CDR3: TGTGCCAGCAGCTTATCGGAGACAGGCGGGACCCAGTACTTC. Amino acid sequence: CASSLSETGGTQYF.

DNA for the CDR3: TGTGCCAGCACTCCTAGCGGGTGGAGGGAGCAGTACTTC. This codes for CASTPSGWREQYF. The J gene is TRBJ2-7, the V gene TRBV2; 8 bases map to TRBD2. This CDR3 is built from 13 residues. The ends lost 7 bases at V and 7 bases at J; junction bases unmatched: 9. Germline lookup yields CDR1 SNHLY and CDR2 FYNNEI. Looking up the rest from reference TRBV2 and TRBJ2-7 gives the full variable domain: EPEVTQTPSHQVTQMGQEVILRCVPISNHLYFYWYRQILGQKVEFLVSFYNNEISEKSEIFDDQFSVERPDGSNFTLKIRSTKLEDSAMYFCASTPSGWREQYFGPGTRLTVT.

This clone was seen a handful of times. This rearrangement joins TRBV5-4 to TRBJ2-2; TRBD2 matches 12 bases. The CDR3 contains 16 residues. CDR1 and CDR2 from the germline V gene are SGHNT and YYREEE (reference sequence). V lost 5 bases and J lost 5; bases outside the gene matches: 7. CDR3: CASRHTSGRRTGELFF. The CDR3 nucleotides read TGTGCCAGCAGGCATACTAGCGGGAGGCGTACCGGGGAGCTGTTTTTT.